Below are 2 T cell receptor beta chains sequenced from a single sample in a study of blood T cell repertoires in COVID-19. The assay was immunoSEQ multiplex PCR, and TCRdb's table has in-frame clones only and misses some. The sample shows fewer than 350,000 clones, about nine tenths of them seen only once. The sequencing input was PBMCs or T cells enriched from blood (not recorded which). The receptors derive from a woman aged 40 to 49 with acute COVID-19.

This clone showed up just once. This chain connects TRBV24-1 to TRBJ2-1, with D perhaps TRBD2 (6 bases). Germline assignment: CDR1 KGHDR and CDR2 SFDVKD. This CDR3 contains 11 residues. V was shortened by 7 bases and J by 13 bases, with 13 bases between the two germline ends. The CDR3 reads CATSWGTSQFF. Written as DNA, the CDR3 is TGTGCCACCAGCTGGGGGACTTCTCAGTTCTTC.

In the case of this clone: The same CDR3 also results from other DNA sequences found in this sample. The chain carries TRBV7-2 and TRBJ1-5; weak D call: TRBD1 (5 bases). Germline assignment: CDR1 SGHTA and CDR2 FQGNSA. Trimming took 5 bases from V and 4 from J, leaving 15 bases between them. This CDR3 is built from 15 residues. The CDR3 sequence is CASSLAGRVNQPQHF. CDR3 DNA: TGTGCCAGCAGCCTCGCCGGCAGGGTGAATCAGCCCCAGCATTTT.